This entry describes one TCR beta chain. The antigen is not known. This sample is drawn from a study of T cells after yellow fever vaccination. Broader study findings: Of the clonotypes, a small share occurred in both CD4 and CD8 compartments.

TCRdb reprocessed the 5' RACE reads with MiXCR, giving one entry per CDR3 protein. The top ten hold 18% of the sample, which has hundreds of thousands of distinct CDR3 sequences, around 20% seen once. This TCR derives from a man aged 18 to 29 who received the YFV17D yellow fever vaccine. Sequenced here: PBMCs, sampled before the yellow fever booster vaccination.

The CDR3 here is CAISDRSGPGGYEQYF. CDR3 DNA sequence: TGTGCCATCAGTGACAGGTCAGGACCCGGGGGGTACGAGCAGTACTTC. The chain carries TRBV10-3 and TRBJ2-7, with TRBD2 identical over 7 bases. The CDR3 contains 16 residues. Germline-derived CDR1 and CDR2 are ENHRY and SYGVKD. With V trimmed by 3 bases and J by 4 bases, 12 bases remained unmatched.